This entry is about one TCR beta chain. The antigen it recognizes is unknown. Base qualities are not recorded, but no much larger clone differs from it by a single base. These data are taken from a study of Ad26.COV2.S vaccination and SARS-CoV-2 variants (dated by TCRdb to the early 2020s). General notes on the study: Vaccine-arm donors came from COV1001, a multicentre, randomized, double-blind, placebo-controlled phase I-IIa trial of Ad26.COV2.S in healthy adults. Ad26.COV2.S was administered intramuscularly at 5 x 10^10 or 1 x 10^11 viral particles, either as a single shot or as two shots given 56 days apart. The specificity and breadth of SARS-CoV-2-reactive T cell receptors after Ad26.COV2.S vaccination were assessed by TCRbeta repertoire sequencing. A total of some 30 samples were included in the TCR-sequenced set, comprising some 20 Ad26.COV2.S vaccine recipients, 5 placebo recipients and 8 SARS-CoV-2 convalescent individuals. Participants in the trial were split at random into five groups of five each, receiving low-dose or high-dose Ad26.COV2.S once or twice, or else placebo on both occasions. Blinding of investigators to trial group allocation was maintained during experiments and outcome assessment. Study-wide findings and limitations: After vaccination, substantial breadth of spike-specific CD8+ and CD4+ T cell responses was reported. The study was not powered for comparison of responses between vaccine doses or regimens. According to the authors, total T cell responses may have been underestimated by the TCR breadth and depth analyses. Ad26.COV2.S recipients had higher spike-specific TCR breadth than placebo recipients (P = 0.0014). Vaccine and placebo recipients had similar non-spike TCR breadth, a finding consistent with the vaccine containing only spike.

The immunoSEQ Assay was used to sequence TCRbeta CDR3 regions. After extraction, genomic DNA underwent amplification by bias-controlled multiplex PCR, followed by high-throughput sequencing. The authors' analysis ran thus. Collapsing and filtering of sequences were performed to quantify the absolute abundance of each unique TCRbeta CDR3 region. T cell fraction was estimated by normalizing TCRbeta template counts to usable DNA, with usable DNA measured through amplification of reference genes found in all nucleated cells. Repertoire TCRs were annotated as SARS-CoV-2-specific when V gene, CDR3 amino acid sequence and J gene were exactly matched to a known reactive TCR set. The reference SARS-CoV-2 TCR set was obtained from MIRA and was filtered for enrichment in COVID-19-positive ImmuneCODE repertoires, whereby public or cross-reactive TCRs were removed. Drawing on the MIRA antigens, annotated TCRs were analysed further at the level of specific ORF or position within ORF. Breadth was defined as annotated unique rearrangements over total unique productive rearrangements; depth was the summed frequency of those rearrangements. Two-sided Wilcoxon rank-sum tests were used to compare TCR breadth between groups. TCRdb re-hosts the immuneACCESS table, in-frame sequences only. Its copies lack some clones; in the studies checked, an unresolved V gene accounts for under half of them, and the cause for the rest is not known. V, J and clone size reflect that table, while D and trimming were determined from the DNA. The sample profile shows around 370,000 clones; about 85% of them were found once. The top ten clones comprise 2.5% to 3.5% of the sample.

Taken from the germline V gene, the CDR1 and CDR2 loops are SGHTA and FQGNSA. V is trimmed back by 4 bases and J by 7 bases, and the junction contains 11 bases that no gene match accounts for. Its CDR3 holds 18 amino acids, cysteine through phenylalanine. Only the CDR3 DNA stays, 54 bases, in frame from base 1. The treatment or condition label here, explained by the study, means: some 20 received Ad26.COV2.S at low or high dose, single or two shots; roughly five received placebo; per-sample allocation not given. For vaccine and placebo recipients, repertoires were sequenced using samples collected on day 63 after the first injection. In Cohort 1b, roughly 25 adults aged 18-55 years were enrolled at a single site in Boston, USA, between 29 July and 7 August 2020. Ad26.COV2.S was a replication-incompetent adenovirus type 26 vector expressing a prefusion-stabilized SARS-CoV-2 spike protein from the original Wuhan strain.

This sequence was found in a person between 18 and 60 years old who received the Ad26.COV2.S COVID-19 vaccine or a placebo. The chain was built from TRBV7-2 and TRBJ2-1, with 15 middle bases fitting TRBD2. The starting material was peripheral blood, obtained in a trial of Ad26.COV2.S vaccine versus placebo. The nucleotide sequence is TGTGCCAGCAGCTCGTTAGCCGGGACTAGCGGGAGGCGGAATGAGCAGTTCTTC. It codes for CASSSLAGTSGRRNEQFF.